This T cell receptor (beta chain) was sequenced in a study of shared clonotypes between healthy human individuals. Every contributor of samples was a Caucasian grown-up residing in Nashville, Tennessee. This clone was observed a few times. Profiled with immunoSEQ multiplex PCR; TCRdb holds only in-frame clones, not every one. The sample holds about 1.4 million clones; over 95% are singletons and the top ten take 0.95% to 1.5%. Sequenced material: naive CD4+ T cells sorted from blood. As to subset: CD45RA+ positively selected. The clonotype originates from a man aged 30 to 39 in good health.

This chain's CDR3 is CASSLLWNYEQYF. DNA for the CDR3: TGTGCCAGCAGTTTACTCTGGAACTACGAGCAGTACTTC. The genes are TRBV28 and TRBJ2-7; D remains ambiguous. The CDR3 has 13 residues. Trimming removed 2 bases at V and 3 bases at J, with 8 bases between. CDR1 is MDHEN, CDR2 SYDVKM, per germline.